This T cell receptor beta chain is drawn from a study of human T cells and chemical hapten exposure. Across the whole study: During the approximately 25-week study period, patients had diphenylcyclopropenone applied to the scalp every week.

As to time point: pre-sensitization, week 0. Described treatment: therapeutic diphenylcyclopropenone sensitization with weekly scalp DPC. Non-pregnant alopecia patients aged 18 to 70, suitable for DPC therapy. Each CDR3 protein gets one entry after TCRdb re-called the RACE reads with MiXCR. Of about 92,000 distinct CDR3 sequences in the sample, around 9.6% were seen once. V gave up 4 bases and J gave up 6 bases, with 10 bases separating them. The CDR3 runs 13 residues. CDR1 is SGHAT, CDR2 FQNNGV, per germline. This specimen was whole blood, taken in connection with sensitization to the hapten diphenylcyclopropenone (DPC). The rearrangement links TRBV11-2 to TRBJ2-1; a possible D gene is TRBD1 (6 bases). This clonotype was sampled from a woman aged 40 to 50 with alopecia areata. Some clones in this sample may be carry-over from other donors' samples. The chain's CDR3 is CASSYTGTNEQFF. For the CDR3, the DNA is TGTGCCAGCAGCTATACAGGGACCAATGAGCAGTTCTTC.